This TCR beta chain was captured in a study of blood T cells in healthy people across ages. The CDR3 spans 16 residues. Germline V gives CDR1 SEHNR, CDR2 FQNEAQ (reference sequence). Alongside a J-beta primer mix, a sample-barcoded 5' primer served in a second PCR lasting about 7 to 11 cycles. Via MiXCR, TCRdb re-called the 5' RACE reads, giving one row per CDR3 protein. The table has fewer than 2,000,000 distinct CDR3 sequences, approximately 32% seen once. Note on this clonotype: What it binds is not known. The junction departs from the called germline gene at one end, perhaps through a read error.

Total RNA, at least 5 micrograms per sample, came from PBMCs. General study points: Estimated diversity across one million T cells was deemed an underestimate.

The sequenced sample was blood. The chain uses TRBV7-9 and TRBJ1-2; TRBD1 aligns across 7 bases. The clonotype comes from a woman aged 25 to 39 in good health. The CDR3 loop is CASSFDGGTVNYDYTF. As DNA, the CDR3 is TGTGCCAGCAGCTTCGACGGCGGGACAGTAAACTATGACTACACCTTC.